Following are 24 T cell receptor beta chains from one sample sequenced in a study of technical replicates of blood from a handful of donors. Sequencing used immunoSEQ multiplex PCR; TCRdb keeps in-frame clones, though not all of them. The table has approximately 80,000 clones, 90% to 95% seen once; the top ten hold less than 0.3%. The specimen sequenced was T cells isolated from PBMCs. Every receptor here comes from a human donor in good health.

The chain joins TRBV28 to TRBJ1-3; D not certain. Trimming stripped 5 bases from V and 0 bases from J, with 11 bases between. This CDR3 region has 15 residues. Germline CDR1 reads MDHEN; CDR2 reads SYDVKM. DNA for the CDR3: TGTGCCAGCAGTGGTACCGTGGCCTCTGGAAACACCATATATTTT. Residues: CASSGTVASGNTIYF. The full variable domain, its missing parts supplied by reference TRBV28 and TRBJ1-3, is DVKVTQSSRYLVKRTGEKVFLECVQDMDHENMFWYRQDPGLGLRLIYFSYDVKMKEKGDIPEGYSVSREKKERFSLILESASTNQTSMYLCASSGTVASGNTIYFGEGSWLTVV.

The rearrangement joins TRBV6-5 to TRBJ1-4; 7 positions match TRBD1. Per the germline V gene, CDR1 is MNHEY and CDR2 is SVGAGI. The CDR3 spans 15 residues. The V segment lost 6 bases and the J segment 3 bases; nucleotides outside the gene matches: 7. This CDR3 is CASRPPGQPNEKLFF. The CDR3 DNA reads TGTGCCAGCAGGCCCCCGGGACAGCCTAATGAAAAACTGTTTTTT.

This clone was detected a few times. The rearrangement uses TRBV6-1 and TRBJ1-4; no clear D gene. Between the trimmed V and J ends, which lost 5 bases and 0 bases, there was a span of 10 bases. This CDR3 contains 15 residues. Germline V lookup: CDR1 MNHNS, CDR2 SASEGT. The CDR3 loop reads CASSLPVTTNEKLFF. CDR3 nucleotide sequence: TGTGCCAGCAGTCTCCCGGTCACAACTAATGAAAAACTGTTTTTT.

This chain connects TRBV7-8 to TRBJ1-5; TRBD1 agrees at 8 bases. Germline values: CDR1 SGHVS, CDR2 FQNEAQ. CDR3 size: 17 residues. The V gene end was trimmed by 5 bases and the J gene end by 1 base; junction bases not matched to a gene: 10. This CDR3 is CASSRAGGTGSNQPQHF. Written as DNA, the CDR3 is TGTGCCAGCAGCCGGGCAGGGGGCACGGGAAGCAATCAGCCCCAGCATTTT.

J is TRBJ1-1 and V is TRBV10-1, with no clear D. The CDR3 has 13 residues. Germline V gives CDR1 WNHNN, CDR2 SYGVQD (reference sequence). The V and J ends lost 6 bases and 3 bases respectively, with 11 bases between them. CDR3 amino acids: CASRFSRDTEAFF. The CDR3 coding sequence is TGCGCCAGCAGGTTTTCACGGGACACTGAAGCTTTCTTT.

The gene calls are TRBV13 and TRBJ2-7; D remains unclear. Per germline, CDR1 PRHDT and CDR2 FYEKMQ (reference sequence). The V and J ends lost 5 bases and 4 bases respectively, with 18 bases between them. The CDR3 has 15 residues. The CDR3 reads CASSHVGETGYEQYF. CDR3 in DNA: TGTGCCAGCAGCCACGTCGGAGAGACCGGTTACGAGCAGTACTTC.

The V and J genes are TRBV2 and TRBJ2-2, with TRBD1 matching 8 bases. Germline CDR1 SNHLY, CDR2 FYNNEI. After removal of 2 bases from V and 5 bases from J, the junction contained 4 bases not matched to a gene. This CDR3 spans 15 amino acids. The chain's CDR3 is CASSELTGETGELFF. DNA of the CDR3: TGTGCCAGCAGTGAATTGACAGGGGAGACCGGGGAGCTGTTTTTT.

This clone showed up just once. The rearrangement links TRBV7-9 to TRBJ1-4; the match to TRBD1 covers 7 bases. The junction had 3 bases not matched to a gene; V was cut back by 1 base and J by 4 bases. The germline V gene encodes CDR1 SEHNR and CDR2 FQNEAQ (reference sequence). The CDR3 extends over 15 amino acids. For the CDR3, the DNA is TGTGCCAGCAGCTTAGAGGGACAGAGTAATGAAAAACTGTTTTTT. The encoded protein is CASSLEGQSNEKLFF.

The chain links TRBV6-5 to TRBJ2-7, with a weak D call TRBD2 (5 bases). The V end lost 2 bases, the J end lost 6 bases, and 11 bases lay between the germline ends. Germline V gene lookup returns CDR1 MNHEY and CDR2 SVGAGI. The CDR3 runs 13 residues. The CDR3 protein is CASSYDYRSEQYF. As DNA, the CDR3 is TGTGCCAGCAGTTACGACTACAGAAGCGAGCAGTACTTC.

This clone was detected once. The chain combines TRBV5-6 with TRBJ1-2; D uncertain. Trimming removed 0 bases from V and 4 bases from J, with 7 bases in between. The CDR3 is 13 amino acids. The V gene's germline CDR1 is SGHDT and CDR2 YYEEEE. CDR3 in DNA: TGTGCCAGCAGCTTGGAACTATCCTATGGCTACACCTTC. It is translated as CASSLELSYGYTF.

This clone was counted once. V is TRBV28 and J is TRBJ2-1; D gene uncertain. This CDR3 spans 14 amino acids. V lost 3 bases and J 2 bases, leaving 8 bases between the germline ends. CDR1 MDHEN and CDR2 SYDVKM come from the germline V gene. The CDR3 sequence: CASSFSTPYNEQFF. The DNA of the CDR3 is TGTGCCAGCAGTTTTTCGACTCCCTACAATGAGCAGTTCTTC.

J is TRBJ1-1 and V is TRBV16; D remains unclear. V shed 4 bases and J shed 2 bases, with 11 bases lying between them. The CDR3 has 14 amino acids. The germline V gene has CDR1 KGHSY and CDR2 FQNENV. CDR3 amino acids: CASSRRTGNTEAFF. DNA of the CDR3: TGTGCCAGCAGCCGTCGTACGGGTAACACTGAAGCTTTCTTT.

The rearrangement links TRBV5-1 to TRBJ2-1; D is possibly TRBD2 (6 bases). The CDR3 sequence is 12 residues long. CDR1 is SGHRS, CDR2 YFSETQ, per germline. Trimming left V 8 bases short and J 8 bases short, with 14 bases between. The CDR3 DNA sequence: TGCGCCAGTTCCCCCCCGGGGGATGAGCAGTTCTTC. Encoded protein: CASSPPGDEQFF.

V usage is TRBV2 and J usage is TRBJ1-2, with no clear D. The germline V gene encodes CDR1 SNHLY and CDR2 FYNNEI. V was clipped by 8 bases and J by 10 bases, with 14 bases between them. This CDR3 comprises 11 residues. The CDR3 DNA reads TGTGCCAGCGTCCGCCGGGAGCACTACACCTTC. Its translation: CASVRREHYTF.

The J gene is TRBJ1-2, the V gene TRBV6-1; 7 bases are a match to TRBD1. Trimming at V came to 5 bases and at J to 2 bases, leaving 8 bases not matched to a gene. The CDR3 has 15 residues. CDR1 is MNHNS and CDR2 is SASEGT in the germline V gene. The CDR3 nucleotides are TGTGCCAGCAGTCTTTCGACAGGGACAAACTATGGCTACACCTTC. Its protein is CASSLSTGTNYGYTF.

The CDR3: CAWSAGGGTDTQYF. Written as DNA, the CDR3 is TGTGCCTGGAGTGCGGGGGGGGGCACAGATACGCAGTATTTT. The chain joins TRBV30 to TRBJ2-3, with 8 bases identical to TRBD2. CDR3 length: 14 residues. The V segment lost 1 base and the J segment 1 base; nucleotides outside the gene matches: 1. Germline CDR1 GTSNPN, CDR2 SVGIG (reference sequence).

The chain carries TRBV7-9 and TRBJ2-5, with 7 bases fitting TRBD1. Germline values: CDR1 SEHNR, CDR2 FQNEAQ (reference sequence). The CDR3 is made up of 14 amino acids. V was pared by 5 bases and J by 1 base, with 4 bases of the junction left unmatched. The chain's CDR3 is CASSTQGPQETQYF. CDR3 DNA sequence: TGTGCCAGCAGCACACAGGGGCCCCAAGAGACCCAGTACTTC.

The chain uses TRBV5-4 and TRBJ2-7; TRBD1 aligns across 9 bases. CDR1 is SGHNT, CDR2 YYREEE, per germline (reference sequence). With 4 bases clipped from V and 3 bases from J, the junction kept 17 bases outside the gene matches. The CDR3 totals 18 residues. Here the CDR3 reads CASSQNIPPETGGYEQYF. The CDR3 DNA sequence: TGTGCCAGCAGCCAAAATATACCTCCGGAGACAGGGGGCTACGAGCAGTACTTC.

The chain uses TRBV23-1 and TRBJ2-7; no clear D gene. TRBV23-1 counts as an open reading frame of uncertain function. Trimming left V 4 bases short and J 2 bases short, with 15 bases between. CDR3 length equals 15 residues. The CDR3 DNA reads TGCGCCAGCAGTCTAACCCCCCACTATACCTACGAGCAGTACTTC. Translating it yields CASSLTPHYTYEQYF.

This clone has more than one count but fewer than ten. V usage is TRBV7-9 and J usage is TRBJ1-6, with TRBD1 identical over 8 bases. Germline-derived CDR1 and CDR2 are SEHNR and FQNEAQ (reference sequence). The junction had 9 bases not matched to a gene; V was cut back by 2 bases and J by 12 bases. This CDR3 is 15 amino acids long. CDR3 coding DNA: TGTGCCAGCAGCTTAATAGGACAGGGAGTCCAACCCCTCCACTTT. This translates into CASSLIGQGVQPLHF.

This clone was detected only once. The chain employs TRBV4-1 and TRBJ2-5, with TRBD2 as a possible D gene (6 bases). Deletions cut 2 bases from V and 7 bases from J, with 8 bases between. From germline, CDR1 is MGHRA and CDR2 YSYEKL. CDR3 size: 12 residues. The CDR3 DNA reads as TGCGCCAGCAGCCAACTGGGGGGGACCCAGTACTTC. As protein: CASSQLGGTQYF.

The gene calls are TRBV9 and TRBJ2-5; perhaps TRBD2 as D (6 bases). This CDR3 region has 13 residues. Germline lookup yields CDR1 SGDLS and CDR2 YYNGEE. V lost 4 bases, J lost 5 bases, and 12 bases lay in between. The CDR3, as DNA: TGTGCCAGCAGCCCAACTAGCTGGGAGACCCAGTACTTC. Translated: CASSPTSWETQYF.

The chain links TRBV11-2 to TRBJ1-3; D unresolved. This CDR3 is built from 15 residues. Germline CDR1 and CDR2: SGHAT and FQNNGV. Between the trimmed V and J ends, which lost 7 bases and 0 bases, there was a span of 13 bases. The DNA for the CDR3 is TGTGCCAGCACCGTAACAGTGGGCTCTGGAAACACCATATATTTT. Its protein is CASTVTVGSGNTIYF.

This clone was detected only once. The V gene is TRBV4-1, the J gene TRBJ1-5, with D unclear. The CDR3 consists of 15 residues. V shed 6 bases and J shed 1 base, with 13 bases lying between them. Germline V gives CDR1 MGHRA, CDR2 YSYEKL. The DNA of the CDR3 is TGCGCCAGCAGTCCCGGGGTCGCCAGCAATCAGCCCCAGCATTTT. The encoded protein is CASSPGVASNQPQHF.